These 21 T cell receptor beta chains came from one sample sequenced in a study of T-cell memory formation after mild COVID-19 (dated by TCRdb to about 2021). Libraries were made using 5' RACE. Sequencing was performed on an Illumina NovaSeq 6000. TCRdb reprocessing: public reads trimmed at Q25 with fastp, clones called with MiXCR, in-frame beta chains kept. Each entry merges the rows of one CDR3 protein and shows their most common DNA and genes. This sample lists under 300,000 distinct CDR3 sequences; over 9% were detected once. The ten top clones hold around 20% of the sample. Material: PBMCs or a T cell subset sorted from them (not recorded which). The origin of the receptors is a man younger than 35 who had mild COVID-19 (a few samples of this study predate the infection). The sample titles of this study are shuffled in the database, so cell type and time point are left out; the donor was told from shared clones.

In its sample, this clonotype was seen a few times. For the CDR3, the DNA is TGCAGCATGGGACTAGCGGGGCCACAGGCAGATACGCAGTATTTT. This gives the protein CSMGLAGPQADTQYF. V and J are TRBV29-1 and TRBJ2-3, with 13 bases lining up with TRBD2. CDR1 SQVTM and CDR2 ANQGSEA come from the germline V gene. This CDR3 is built from 15 residues. The junction had 9 bases not matched to a gene; V was cut back by 8 bases and J by 4 bases.

The V and J genes are TRBV11-2 and TRBJ2-2; possibly TRBD2 for D (5 bases). This CDR3 region has 17 residues. V lost 1 base, J lost 1 base, and 13 bases lay in between. Germline CDR1 is SGHAT and CDR2 is FQNNGV. CDR3 DNA sequence: TGTGCCAGCAGCTTAGCCAGCGGTCTTGGGAACACCGGGGAGCTGTTTTTT. Residues: CASSLASGLGNTGELFF.

The table lists this clonotype with many counts. J is TRBJ2-2 and V is TRBV12-3 or TRBV12-4; D not resolved. This CDR3 region has 14 residues. V was cut by 5 bases and J by 0 bases, with 7 bases left in between. The CDR3 region has the DNA TGTGCCAGCAGTCTTAGGGCGAACACCGGGGAGCTGTTTTTT. Residues: CASSLRANTGELFF.

This clonotype was seen a handful of times. The CDR3 region is CSALPDTQYF. In DNA form, the CDR3 reads TGCAGCGCTTTACCAGATACGCAGTATTTT. The chain has TRBV29-1 and TRBJ2-3; no firm D call. Germline CDR1 and CDR2: SQVTM and ANQGSEA. This CDR3 is built from 10 residues. V was pared by 7 bases and J by 4 bases, with 6 bases between.

The rearrangement links TRBV12-3 or TRBV12-4 to TRBJ2-2; D ambiguous. V was clipped by 3 bases and J by 4 bases, with 6 bases between them. The CDR3 covers 13 residues. The CDR3 loop reads CASSFRATGELFF. For the CDR3, the DNA is TGTGCCAGCAGTTTCCGGGCCACCGGGGAGCTGTTTTTT.

This clonotype has only a few counts. The chain combines TRBV6-5 with TRBJ1-5; D call uncertain. CDR3 size: 14 residues. Trimming stripped 4 bases from V and 7 bases from J, with 14 bases between. CDR1 and CDR2 (germline): MNHEY, SVGAGI. The CDR3 loop is CASSSVFMGQPQHF. The DNA for the CDR3 is TGTGCCAGCAGTTCGGTTTTCATGGGGCAGCCCCAGCATTTT.

The chain combines TRBV6-1 with TRBJ1-5; no clear D. Germline V lookup: CDR1 MNHNS, CDR2 SASEGT. V was cut by 6 bases and J by 5 bases, with 11 bases left in between. This CDR3 spans 13 amino acids. The CDR3, as DNA: TGTGCCAGCAGGCGTGTGGTTGATCAGCCCCAGCATTTT. This translates into CASRRVVDQPQHF.

This clonotype has a count of ten or more. The chain links TRBV4-3 to TRBJ1-4; no firm D call. The germline gives CDR1 LGHNA, CDR2 YSLEER. The CDR3 extends over 13 amino acids. Trimming left V 3 bases short and J 7 bases short, with 9 bases between. The CDR3 sequence: CASSQRGSEKLFF. The CDR3 bases are TGCGCCAGCAGCCAGAGAGGAAGTGAAAAACTGTTTTTT.

The chain joins TRBV3-1 to TRBJ2-2; D may be TRBD1 or TRBD2 (5 bases each). This CDR3 contains 15 residues. The V end was cut by 4 bases, the J end by 8 bases, with 17 bases between. CDR1 LGHDT and CDR2 YNNKEL come from the germline V gene (reference sequence). DNA for the CDR3: TGTGCCAGCAGCCTCCGGGACCAGGGATTTGGGGAGCTGTTTTTT. Translation gives CASSLRDQGFGELFF.

The rearrangement uses TRBV24-1 and TRBJ2-1, with 9 bases matching TRBD1. The CDR3 has 15 residues. V trimming: 3 bases; J trimming: 5 bases; junction bases outside the gene matches: 4. CDR1 is KGHDR, CDR2 SFDVKD, per germline. CDR3 DNA: TGTGCCACCAGTGATCCGGGACAGGGCAACAATGAGCAGTTCTTC. It encodes CATSDPGQGNNEQFF.

CDR3 coding DNA: TGTGCCACCAGTGGAGGAGCGGGCTATGGCTACACCTTC. Its translation is CATSGGAGYGYTF. The chain couples TRBV24-1 to TRBJ1-2; D gene unclear. V was clipped by 5 bases and J by 4 bases, with 10 bases between them. The germline V gene encodes CDR1 KGHDR and CDR2 SFDVKD. The CDR3 sequence is 13 residues long.

V is TRBV7-9 and J is TRBJ1-1, with D unresolved. Germline V gene data show CDR1 as SEHNR and CDR2 as FQNEAQ (reference sequence). This CDR3 is 17 amino acids long. V was cut by 5 bases and J by 0 bases, with 19 bases left in between. In nucleotides, the CDR3 is TGTGCCAGCAGCGCGTCTCCCCACGACCAACTGAACACTGAAGCTTTCTTT. It specifies CASSASPHDQLNTEAFF.

The chain joins TRBV7-2 to TRBJ1-5, with D tentatively TRBD1 (5 bases). CDR1 and CDR2 (germline): SGHTA, FQGNSA. V gave up 2 bases and J gave up 6 bases, with 14 bases separating them. This CDR3 is built from 15 residues. This CDR3 is CASSLSAGQIQPQHF. CDR3 DNA sequence: TGTGCCAGCAGCTTATCTGCAGGGCAGATTCAGCCCCAGCATTTT.

This clonotype was observed a handful of times. The genes are TRBV4-3 and TRBJ2-7; 8 bases align to TRBD2. Germline trimming cut 0 bases from V and 1 base from J; bases unmatched to any gene: 2. The CDR3 spans 15 residues. Germline values: CDR1 LGHNA, CDR2 YSLEER. CDR3 sequence reads: CASSQESGGSYEQYF. CDR3 in DNA: TGCGCCAGCAGCCAAGAAAGCGGGGGTTCCTACGAGCAGTACTTC.

This clonotype was recorded at least ten times. The rearrangement links TRBV24-1 to TRBJ2-3; 7 bases match TRBD1. This CDR3 is built from 14 residues. With V trimmed by 11 bases and J by 0 bases, 7 bases remained unmatched. Germline V gene data show CDR1 as KGHDR and CDR2 as SFDVKD. The CDR3 reads CAIATGESTDTQYF. In DNA form, the CDR3 reads TGTGCCATCGCTACAGGGGAGAGCACAGATACGCAGTATTTT.

This clonotype appeared many times. This chain connects TRBV7-2 to TRBJ2-7; TRBD2 aligns across 13 bases. Trimming cost V 5 bases and J 6 bases; bases outside gene matches: 7. There are 15 residues in the CDR3. Germline V CDR1 and CDR2: SGHTA, FQGNSA. The CDR3 is CASSPGLAGVREQYF. The DNA for the CDR3 is TGTGCCAGCAGCCCTGGACTAGCGGGGGTCCGCGAGCAGTACTTC.

This clonotype occurred a few times. The chain employs TRBV10-2 and TRBJ2-7; D not certain. The germline gives CDR1 WSHSY, CDR2 SAAADI. There are 14 residues in the CDR3. V was shortened by 5 bases and J by 0 bases, with 11 bases between the two germline ends. Here the CDR3 reads CASSFKRSSYEQYV. CDR3 bases: TGCGCCAGCAGTTTTAAGCGTTCCTCCTACGAGCAGTACGTC.

This clonotype appeared many times. The chain combines TRBV5-1 with TRBJ2-1; D might be TRBD2 (6 bases). Germline V gene data show CDR1 as SGHRS and CDR2 as YFSETQ. The length of the CDR3 is 13 residues. V lost 7 bases and J 6 bases, leaving 14 bases between the germline ends. The CDR3, as DNA: TGCGCCAGCGGCGGGGCAGTCCGCAATGAGCAGTTCTTC. Its translation: CASGGAVRNEQFF.

V is TRBV6-4 and J is TRBJ2-3, with TRBD2 matching over 9 bases. Germline lookup yields CDR1 MRHNA and CDR2 SNTAGT. V shed 0 bases, J shed 6 bases, and the junction held 1 base outside the gene matches. This CDR3 spans 14 amino acids. This chain's CDR3 is CASSDSRGGDTQYF. CDR3 in DNA: TGTGCCAGCAGTGACTCGCGGGGGGGCGATACGCAGTATTTT.

The gene calls are TRBV7-6 and TRBJ2-3; 8 bases are shared with TRBD2. Germline V gives CDR1 SGHVS, CDR2 FNYEAQ. After removal of 1 base from V and 7 bases from J, the junction contained 10 bases not matched to a gene. The CDR3 sequence is 16 residues long. The CDR3 reads CASSLGPRLARNTQYF. CDR3 bases: TGTGCCAGCAGCTTAGGCCCACGACTAGCGAGAAATACGCAGTATTTT.

V and J are TRBV12-3 or TRBV12-4 and TRBJ2-3, with 8 bases identical to TRBD1. Trimming took 5 bases from V and 5 from J; bases not matched to a gene: 9. The CDR3 extends over 15 amino acids. This chain's CDR3 is CASSGSAGGRDTQYF. The CDR3 nucleotides read TGTGCCAGCAGTGGGTCGGCAGGGGGCAGAGATACGCAGTATTTT.